Listed below are T cell receptor beta chains from one sample, sequenced in a study of siplizumab effects on memory and regulatory T cells. The table came from immunoSEQ multiplex PCR; TCRdb's copy has only in-frame clones and leaves some out. The table records about 50,000 clones, nearly 98% of them present only once. Input material: naive CD4+ T cells sorted from blood. The receptors were sampled from a human donor in good health. CDR3s include the opening cysteine and the closing phenylalanine or tryptophan. The D gene is left open where the match is weak. Clone size is stated in some rows and not others, as once, few, many or a class when expanded.

clone_size	v_call	d_call	j_call	cdr3_nt	cdr3_aa
NA	TRBV5-4	TRBD1	TRBJ1-1	TGTGCCAGCAGCTTGACGATTCGACAGGGGCTGAACACTGAAGCTTTCTTT	CASSLTIRQGLNTEAFF
NA	TRBV27	NA	TRBJ1-1	TGTGCCAGCCGCCGAAGGGTTACGGGACTGCCCGGCACTGAAGCTTTCTTT	CASRRRVTGLPGTEAFF
NA	TRBV6-5	TRBD1	TRBJ2-7	TGTGCCAGCAAAAAGGGGGACAGTACCTACGAGCAGTACTTC	CASKKGDSTYEQYF
NA	TRBV6-6	NA	TRBJ2-1	TGTGCCAGCAGTTACTCTAGCTTGGGTGAGCAGTTCTTC	CASSYSSLGEQFF
NA	TRBV29-1	NA	TRBJ1-2	TGCAGCGTCGACAAAGAGAGAGGAGGCCATGGCTACACCTTC	CSVDKERGGHGYTF
NA	TRBV1	NA	TRBJ2-7	TGCACCAGCAGCCAGGGGGGGACAGGGACCCACGAGCAGTACTTC	CTSSQGGTGTHEQYF
NA	TRBV5-1	NA	TRBJ2-3	TGCGCCAGCAGCTTGGTACGGGACAAAGATACGCAGTATTTT	CASSLVRDKDTQYF
NA	TRBV7-8	NA	TRBJ2-6	TGTGCCAGCAGCTTAATCCGGGGGTCTGGGGCCAACGTCCTGACTTTC	CASSLIRGSGANVLTF
NA	TRBV5-4	NA	TRBJ2-2	TGTGCCAGCAGCTTTAGCGGAGCGAACACCGGGGAGCTGTTTTTT	CASSFSGANTGELFF
once	TRBV28	TRBD2	TRBJ2-2	TGTGCCAGCAGTTTAACGGGAGGGAACACCGGGGAGCTGTTTTTT	CASSLTGGNTGELFF
once	TRBV18	NA	TRBJ2-1	TGTGCCAGCTCACCGAGGGGGAGTAGCGATGAGCAGTTCTTC	CASSPRGSSDEQFF
NA	TRBV7-3	TRBD2	TRBJ2-1	TGTGCCAGCAGCCTCCTAGCGGGAGAGTACAATGAGCAGTTCTTC	CASSLLAGEYNEQFF
NA	TRBV18	NA	TRBJ2-5	TGTGCCAGCTCACCTGACGCTCCCGGTGGAGTGACCCAGTACTTC	CASSPDAPGGVTQYF
once	TRBV30	NA	TRBJ2-7	TGTGCCTGGAGTGTATATTTGGGCGAGCAGTACTTC	CAWSVYLGEQYF
once	TRBV30	TRBD2	TRBJ2-1	TGTGCCTGGAGCGCGGGACTAGCGGCCTTCGGGGAGCAGTTCTTC	CAWSAGLAAFGEQFF
NA	TRBV29-1	NA	TRBJ1-1	TGCAGCGCCTATAATTTTGGACGGTACACTGAAGCTTTCTTT	CSAYNFGRYTEAFF
NA	TRBV12-5	NA	TRBJ2-3	TGTGCTAGTGGTCCCGGCACAGATACGCAGTATTTT	CASGPGTDTQYF
NA	TRBV25-1	NA	TRBJ2-2	TGTGCCAGCCTTTGGTCCGGGGAGCTGTTTTTT	CASLWSGELFF
NA	TRBV29-1	NA	TRBJ2-1	TGCAGCGTTGAGGGCGTCCCAAACTTGTCCTACAATGAGCAGTTCTTC	CSVEGVPNLSYNEQFF
NA	TRBV7-3	NA	TRBJ1-2	TGTGCCAGCAGCGGGCCCGGGGGGTATGGCTACACCTTC	CASSGPGGYGYTF
NA	TRBV6-1	TRBD1	TRBJ1-5	TGTGCCAGCAGTTCCGACAGGGCCTATCAGCCCCAGCATTTT	CASSSDRAYQPQHF
once	TRBV10-3	TRBD2	TRBJ2-7	TGTGCCATCAGTGAGGGCGGGAGTTTGTACGAGCAGTACTTC	CAISEGGSLYEQYF
NA	TRBV5-1	NA	TRBJ2-3	TGCGCCAGCAGCCCATCAGCTAGCACAGATACGCAGTATTTT	CASSPSASTDTQYF
NA	TRBV27	TRBD2	TRBJ2-1	TGTGCCAGCAGTATAGACAGAGGGACTAGCGGAGAAATTTCGAACAATGAGCAGTTCTTC	CASSIDRGTSGEISNNEQFF
NA	TRBV6-5	TRBD1	TRBJ2-7	TGTGCCAGCAGCCGAGGACAGGGATGGTACGAGCAGTACTTC	CASSRGQGWYEQYF
once	TRBV6-6	NA	TRBJ2-7	TGTGCCAGCAGTTATACAGGGTCCTACGAGCAGTACTTC	CASSYTGSYEQYF
NA	TRBV7-2	TRBD1	TRBJ2-4	TGTGCCAGCAGCCGTCGGGACAGGATGGACATTCAGTACTTC	CASSRRDRMDIQYF
NA	TRBV25-1	NA	TRBJ2-5	TGTGCCAGCAGTGAATTAAGTGGACGGGAGACCCAGTACTTC	CASSELSGRETQYF
NA	TRBV28	NA	TRBJ2-7	TGTGCCGTTCAGGGCCCCTACGAGCAGTACTTC	CAVQGPYEQYF
NA	TRBV27	TRBD1	TRBJ2-2	TGTGCCAGCAGTTTCTGGACAGGTTCCAACACCGGGGAGCTGTTTTTT	CASSFWTGSNTGELFF
NA	TRBV25-1	NA	TRBJ2-5	TGTGCCAGCACCCCCCCAGGTTCAGAGACCCAGTACTTC	CASTPPGSETQYF
NA	TRBV2	NA	TRBJ2-1	TGTGCCAGCAATCCCCAGCGGCCAGGGGTGTTCTTC	CASNPQRPGVFF
NA	TRBV27	TRBD2	TRBJ2-7	TGTGCCAGCAGTTTTGGGGGACTAGCGGGAGACCCCTACGAGCAGTACTTC	CASSFGGLAGDPYEQYF
NA	TRBV4-1	NA	TRBJ2-3	TGCGCCAGCAGCCAAACTTTAGATACGCAGTATTTT	CASSQTLDTQYF
NA	TRBV27	TRBD2	TRBJ2-1	TGTGCCAGCAGCCCTATGGTGTCTAGCGGACGAGTGGATGAGCAGTTCTTC	CASSPMVSSGRVDEQFF
NA	TRBV28	NA	TRBJ2-7	TGTGCCAGCAGTTTAGTGGTGGGAGAGCAGTACTTC	CASSLVVGEQYF